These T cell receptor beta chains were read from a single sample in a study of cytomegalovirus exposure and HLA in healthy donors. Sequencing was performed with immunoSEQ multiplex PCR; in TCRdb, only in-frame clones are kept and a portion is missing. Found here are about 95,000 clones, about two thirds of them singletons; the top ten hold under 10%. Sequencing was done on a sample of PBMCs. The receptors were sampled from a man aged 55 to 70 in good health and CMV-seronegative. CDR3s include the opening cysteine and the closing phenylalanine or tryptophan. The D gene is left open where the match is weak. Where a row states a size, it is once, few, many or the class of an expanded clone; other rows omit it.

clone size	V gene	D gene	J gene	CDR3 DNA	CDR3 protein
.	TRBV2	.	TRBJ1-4	TGTGCCAGCAGTGAGAGTGAAAAACTGTTTTTT	CASSESEKLFF
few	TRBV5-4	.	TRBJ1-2	TGTGCCAGCAGCCTTGACGGGGGGAACTATGGCTACACCTTC	CASSLDGGNYGYTF
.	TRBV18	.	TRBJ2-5	TGTGCCAGCTCACCTGGACAACAAGAGACCCAGTACTTC	CASSPGQQETQYF
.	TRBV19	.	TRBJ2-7	TGTGCCAGTAAATATACCGGGACACCCCCGGGGGAGCAGTACTTC	CASKYTGTPPGEQYF
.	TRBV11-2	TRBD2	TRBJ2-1	TGTGCCAGCAGCCCAGGACTAGGGTCATACAATGAGCAGTTCTTC	CASSPGLGSYNEQFF
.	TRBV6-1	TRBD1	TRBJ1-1	TGTGCCAGCAGTGAAGCGCTTCCCGGGACAGGGGATGAAGCTTTCTTT	CASSEALPGTGDEAFF
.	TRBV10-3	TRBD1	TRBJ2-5	TGTGCCATCAGCCCGGGACAGGGGACCGAGACCCAGTACTTC	CAISPGQGTETQYF
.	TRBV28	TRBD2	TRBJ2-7	TGTGCCAGCAATCAGGGCGGGGGTTCCTACGAGCAGTACTTC	CASNQGGGSYEQYF
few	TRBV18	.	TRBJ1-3	TGTGCCAGCTCATCCCGACAGGCTGTTGCGTCTGGAAACACCATATATTTT	CASSSRQAVASGNTIYF
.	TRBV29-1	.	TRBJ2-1	TGCAGCGTAAGACCTCTAGCGAGCAATGAGCAGTTCTTC	CSVRPLASNEQFF
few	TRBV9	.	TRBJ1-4	TGTGCCAGCAGCGTAGATCCACACGGGGGGGCCCAGGGGATCGCCCCCGAAAAACTGTTTTTT	CASSVDPHGGAQGIAPEKLFF
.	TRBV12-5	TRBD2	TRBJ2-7	TGTGCTAGTGGTTTGGTGGCGGGGGGGGTGCTAAGGGAGCAGTACTTC	CASGLVAGGVLREQYF
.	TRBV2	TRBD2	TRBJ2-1	TGTGCCAGCAGTCCGCTAGCGGGATCATACAATGAGCAGTTCTTC	CASSPLAGSYNEQFF
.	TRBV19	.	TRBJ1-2	TGTGCCAGTAGGGCCGCTAACTATGGCTACACCTTC	CASRAANYGYTF
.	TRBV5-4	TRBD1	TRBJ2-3	TGTGCCAGCAGCCCGTCCCGGACAGGGGGCACAGATACGCAGTATTTT	CASSPSRTGGTDTQYF
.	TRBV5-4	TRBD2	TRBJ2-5	TGTGCCAGCAGCTTGACTAGCGGGGGGGCCGGGACCCAGTACTTC	CASSLTSGGAGTQYF
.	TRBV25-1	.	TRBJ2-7	TGTGCCAGCAGTGACCCCAGGGGCCACTCCTACGAGCAGTACTTC	CASSDPRGHSYEQYF
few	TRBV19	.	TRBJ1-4	TGTGCCAGTAGTCCCCAGTCCGGCAGGGGTGAAAAACTGTTTTTT	CASSPQSGRGEKLFF
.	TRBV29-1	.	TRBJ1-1	TGCAGCGTGACTGCCGGGACGGGAGGGACTGAAGCTTTCTTT	CSVTAGTGGTEAFF
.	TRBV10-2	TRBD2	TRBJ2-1	TGCGCCAGCATGGGACTAGGCTACAATGAGCAGTTCTTC	CASMGLGYNEQFF
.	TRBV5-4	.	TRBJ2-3	TGTGCCAGCCTCGAAGATCGGAGGGCAGATACGCAGTATTTT	CASLEDRRADTQYF
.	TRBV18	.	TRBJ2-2	TGTGCCAGCGCTAATTTGGCGAACACCGGGGAGCTGTTTTTT	CASANLANTGELFF
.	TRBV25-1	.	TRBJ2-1	TGTGCCAGCAGAAGACAGTCTAGCTCCTACAATGAGCAGTTCTTC	CASRRQSSSYNEQFF
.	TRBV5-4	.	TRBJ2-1	TGTGCCAGCAGCGACACAGGGGGGGGGAACAAATGGTCCTACAATGAGCAGTTCTTC	CASSDTGGGNKWSYNEQFF
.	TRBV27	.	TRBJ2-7	TGTGCCAGCAGTTCCAACTACGAGCAGTACTTC	CASSSNYEQYF
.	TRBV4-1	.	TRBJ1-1	TGCGCCAGCAGCCACTACCTGAGGGCACCAAACACTGAAGCTTTCTTT	CASSHYLRAPNTEAFF
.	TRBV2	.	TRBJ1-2	TGTGCCAGCAGTGCGGGGGGTTGGAACTATGGCTACACCTTC	CASSAGGWNYGYTF
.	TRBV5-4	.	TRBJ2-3	TGTGCCAGCAGCCCAGACTGGAGAGATACGCAGTATTTT	CASSPDWRDTQYF
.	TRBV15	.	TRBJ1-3	TGTGCCACCAGCAGAGACCCCGGGGCTGGAAACACCATATATTTT	CATSRDPGAGNTIYF
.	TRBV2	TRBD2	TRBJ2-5	TGTGCCAGCAGTGAAGTTGGTCTAGCGGCTCCCCTGCGAGAGACCCAGTACTTC	CASSEVGLAAPLRETQYF
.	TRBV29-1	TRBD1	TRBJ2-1	TGCAGCGTTGAAAAAACAGGGGCCGATGAGCAGTTCTTC	CSVEKTGADEQFF
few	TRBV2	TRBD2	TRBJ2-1	TGTGCCAGCGGTTCTAGCGGGAGCTCCTACAATGAGCAGTTCTTC	CASGSSGSSYNEQFF
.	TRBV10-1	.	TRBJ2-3	TGCGCCAGCAGTGAGTTGCGGGTAAGGGATACGCAGTATTTT	CASSELRVRDTQYF
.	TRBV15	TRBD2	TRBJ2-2	TGTGCCACCAGCAGATCCCCGCCGCGGGGGGGCCGGGGCACCGGGGAGCTGTTTTTT	CATSRSPPRGGRGTGELFF
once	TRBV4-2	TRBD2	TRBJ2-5	TGTGCCAGCAGCCACCGACTAGCGGGAGAAGAGACCCAGTACTTC	CASSHRLAGEETQYF
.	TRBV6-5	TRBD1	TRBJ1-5	TGTGCCAGCAGACAGGGGCGTGTGAGCAATCAGCCCCAGCATTTT	CASRQGRVSNQPQHF
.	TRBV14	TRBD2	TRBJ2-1	TGTGCCAGCAGCCAGGCGGGACTACCCTCCTACAATGAGCAGTTCTTC	CASSQAGLPSYNEQFF
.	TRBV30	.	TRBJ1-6	TGTGCCTGGAGTCCCCGACAGAATTCACCCCTCCACTTT	CAWSPRQNSPLHF
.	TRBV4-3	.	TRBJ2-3	TGCGCCAGCAGCCACGGGGGAGTAGCAGATACGCAGTATTTT	CASSHGGVADTQYF
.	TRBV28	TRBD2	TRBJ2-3	TGTGCCAGTGCGGGGGCTAGCGGGAGGGCGGGGGTGGATACGCAGTATTTT	CASAGASGRAGVDTQYF
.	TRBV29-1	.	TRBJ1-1	TGCAGCGCGAAACAGGGAGGGAATACTGAAGCTTTCTTT	CSAKQGGNTEAFF
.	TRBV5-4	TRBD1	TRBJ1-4	TGTGCCAGCAGCTTGGGGGGGGGACAGGGGGAGACTAATGAAAAACTGTTTTTT	CASSLGGGQGETNEKLFF
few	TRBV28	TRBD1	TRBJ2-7	TGTGCCAGCAGCCTCGACAGGGTAAGCAACGAGCAGTACTTC	CASSLDRVSNEQYF
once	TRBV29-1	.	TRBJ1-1	TGCAGCAATAACAGGGATAGCACTGAAGCTTTCTTT	CSNNRDSTEAFF
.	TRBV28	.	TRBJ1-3	TGTGCCAGCAGTCCATCAGGGTTCGGAAACACCATATATTTT	CASSPSGFGNTIYF
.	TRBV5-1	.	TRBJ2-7	TGCGCCAGCAGCTTCGGGGTTTCCTACGAGCAGTACTTC	CASSFGVSYEQYF
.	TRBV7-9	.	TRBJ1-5	TGTGCCAGCAGCTTGTCAGGGCCTCAGCCCCAGCATTTT	CASSLSGPQPQHF
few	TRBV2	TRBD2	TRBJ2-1	TGTGCCAGCAGTGAGCAGCGGGGGAAAAACAATGAGCAGTTCTTC	CASSEQRGKNNEQFF
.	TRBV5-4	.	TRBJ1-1	TGTGCCAGCAGCTCGGACAGCCACACTGAAGCTTTCTTT	CASSSDSHTEAFF
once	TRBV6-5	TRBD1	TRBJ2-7	TGTGCCAGCAGTCGGGACAGGGCCTCCTACGAGCAGTACTTC	CASSRDRASYEQYF
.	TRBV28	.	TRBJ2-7	TGTGCCAGCAGTTCTCCGGGACTCCCAACCTACGAGCAGTACTTC	CASSSPGLPTYEQYF
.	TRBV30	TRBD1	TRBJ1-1	TGTGCCTGGAGTCAGGGGGCGAACACTGAAGCTTTCTTT	CAWSQGANTEAFF
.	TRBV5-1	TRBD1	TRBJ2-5	TGCGCCAGCAGCCTACTGGGACAGGCGGGGGAGACCCAGTACTTC	CASSLLGQAGETQYF
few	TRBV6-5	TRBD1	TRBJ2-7	TGTGCCAGCAGAGGGGACAGGGGGACCTACGAGCAGTACTTC	CASRGDRGTYEQYF
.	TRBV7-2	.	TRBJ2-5	TGTGCCAGCAGCGGGGTGGGGGCCGAACCACCTGGAGAGACCCAGTACTTC	CASSGVGAEPPGETQYF